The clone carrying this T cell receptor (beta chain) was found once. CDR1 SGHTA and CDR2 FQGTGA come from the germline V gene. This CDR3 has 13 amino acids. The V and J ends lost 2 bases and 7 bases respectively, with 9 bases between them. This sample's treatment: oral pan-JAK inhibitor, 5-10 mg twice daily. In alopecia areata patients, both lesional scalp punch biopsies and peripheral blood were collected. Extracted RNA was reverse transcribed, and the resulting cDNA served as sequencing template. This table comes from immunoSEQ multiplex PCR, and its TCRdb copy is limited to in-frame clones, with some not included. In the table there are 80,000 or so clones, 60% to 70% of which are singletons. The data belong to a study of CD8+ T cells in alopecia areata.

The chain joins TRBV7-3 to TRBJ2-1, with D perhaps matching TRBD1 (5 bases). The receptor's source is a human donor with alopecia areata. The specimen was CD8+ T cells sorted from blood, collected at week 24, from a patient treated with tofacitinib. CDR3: CASSLQGRNEQFF. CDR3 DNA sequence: TGTGCCAGCAGCTTACAGGGAAGGAATGAGCAGTTCTTC.